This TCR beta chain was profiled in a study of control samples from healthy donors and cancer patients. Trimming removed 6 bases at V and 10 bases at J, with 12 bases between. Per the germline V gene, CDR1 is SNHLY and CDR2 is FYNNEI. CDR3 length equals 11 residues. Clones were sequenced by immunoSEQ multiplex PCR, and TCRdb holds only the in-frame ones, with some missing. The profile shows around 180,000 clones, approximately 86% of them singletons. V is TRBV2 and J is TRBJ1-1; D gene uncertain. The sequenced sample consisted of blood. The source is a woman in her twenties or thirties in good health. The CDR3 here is CASRVKVIAFF. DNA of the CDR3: TGTGCCAGCAGGGTCAAAGTAATAGCTTTCTTT. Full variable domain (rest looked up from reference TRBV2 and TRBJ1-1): EPEVTQTPSHQVTQMGQEVILRCVPISNHLYFYWYRQILGQKVEFLVSFYNNEISEKSEIFDDQFSVERPDGSNFTLKIRSTKLEDSAMYFCASRVKVIAFFGQGTRLTVV.